These T cell receptor beta chains were read from a single sample in a study of blood T cell repertoires in COVID-19. This table comes from immunoSEQ multiplex PCR, and its TCRdb copy is limited to in-frame clones, with some not included. The sample includes 250,000 to 350,000 clones, 70% to 90% of them seen just once. The specimen sequenced was PBMCs or T cells enriched from blood (not recorded which). These receptors all come from a woman under 40 who had recovered from COVID-19. Each CDR3 is given without its conserved first and last residue. Fields, in order: V gene, CDR3 length, clone size, CDR3 protein. Part of the rows lack a size; the others show once, few, many or a class for expanded clones.

>TRBV9|13|.
ASSVAWNSYTEAF
>TRBV28|11|.
ASSSMWGSEQF
>TRBV18|15|.
ASSPLLRGSGANVLT
>TRBV4-1|11|.
ASSQVGRQGRR
>TRBV11-2|12|once
ASSRFGSGNTIY
>TRBV5-1|10|.
ASSQDRAEQY
>TRBV21-1|12|.
ASSKTDNTGELF
>TRBV14|12|.
ASSQDYQQETQY
>TRBV6-5|11|once
ASSLSQTNTQY
>TRBV5-1|15|.
ASSSPEGRLGHNEQF
>TRBV18|13|.
ASSPLGTGDYGYT
>TRBV5-1|14|.
ASSLGLGARYNEQF
>TRBV28|13|.
ASSLRQGGGQPQH
>TRBV19|13|few
ASSSNPAGAGEQF
>TRBV6-1|12|.
ASSEPGLDTEAF
>TRBV2|13|few
ASERIRGGRTEQY
>TRBV28|13|.
ASRPADRGRGGYT
>TRBV29-1|12|.
SVESGESTGELF
>TRBV30|11|few
AWARGQTDTQY
>TRBV6-4|11|.
ASSRDINYGYT
>TRBV2|15|.
ASSERSGNKPYNEQF
>TRBV10-2|11|.
ASSDRGQYGYT
>TRBV6-5|11|.
ASSYTNFNEQF
>TRBV7-2|12|.
ASSPTGGLDTQY
>TRBV9|9|.
APAAYYGYT
>TRBV5-4|13|.
ASSFPSGRDNEQF
>TRBV12-3/TRBV12-4|11|.
ASSSRTGSEAF
>TRBV27|20|.
ASSLWSLNPSKARGATGELF
>TRBV6-1|14|.
ASSAPPAGGSYEQY
>TRBV5-5|14|.
ASSQLAAVVSDTQY
>TRBV9|13|.
ASSPPGQGFKGAF
>TRBV6-5|13|.
ASSTGSADTDTQY
>TRBV28|16|once
ASSLFPQGQGQSVAQH
>TRBV9|13|.
ASSVGAGLGNEQF
>TRBV9|17|.
ASQQGGVHLAGSYNEQF
>TRBV10-2|14|.
ASSDGGTGGHNEQF
>TRBV6-5|11|.
ASSNREGTEAF
>TRBV11-3|13|.
ASRYLRVSDSPLH
>TRBV5-1|13|.
ASSRSQDSKNIQY
>TRBV4-1|12|.
VSSHPDSAYEQY
>TRBV29-1|14|.
SVGGISGRENTEAF
>TRBV9|14|.
ASSVRAGGHTGELF
>TRBV19|14|.
ASRDRGQRGTYEQY
>TRBV6-1|11|.
ASSEKEVSPLH
>TRBV24-1|12|.
ATTGQGRTGELF
>TRBV7-9|12|.
ASSLGGDRYEQY